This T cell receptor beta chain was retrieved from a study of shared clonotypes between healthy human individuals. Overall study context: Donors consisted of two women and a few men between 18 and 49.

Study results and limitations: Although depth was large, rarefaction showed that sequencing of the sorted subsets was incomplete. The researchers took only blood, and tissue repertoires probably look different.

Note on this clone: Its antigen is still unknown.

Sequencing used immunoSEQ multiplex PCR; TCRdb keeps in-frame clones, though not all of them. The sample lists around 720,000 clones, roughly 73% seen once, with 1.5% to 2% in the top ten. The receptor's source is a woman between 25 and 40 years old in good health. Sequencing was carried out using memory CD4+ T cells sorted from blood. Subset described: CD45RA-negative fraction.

In DNA form, the CDR3 reads TGCGCCAGCAGCCCTACCCCCGGGGGAGAGACCCAGTACTTC. Translation gives CASSPTPGGETQYF. The V and J genes are TRBV5-1 and TRBJ2-5; weak D call: TRBD2 (6 bases). This CDR3 spans 14 amino acids. The V end lost 4 bases, the J end lost 4 bases, and 14 bases lay between the germline ends. The germline V gene has CDR1 SGHRS and CDR2 YFSETQ.